The 30 T cell receptor beta chains presented below share a single source sample, sequenced in a study of T cell repertoires in cytomegalovirus infection. From the reads, TCRdb called clonotypes with MiXCR, one entry per CDR3 protein. The sample includes around 550,000 distinct CDR3 sequences, 26% seen only once; the top ten take around 13%. Source material: PBMCs. Receptors were obtained from a human donor in good health (CMV status not recorded). Some clones in this sample may be carry-over from other donors' samples.

The rearrangement uses TRBV7-3 and TRBJ2-4; TRBD2 agrees at 7 bases. The CDR3 totals 14 residues. V was clipped by 4 bases and J by 7 bases; unmatched bases: 7. CDR1 and CDR2 from the germline V gene are SGHTA and FQGTGA. CDR3: CASSSTVGGNIQYF. The DNA of the CDR3 is TGTGCCAGCAGCTCAACAGTGGGAGGGAACATTCAGTACTTC. Looking up the rest from reference TRBV7-3 and TRBJ2-4 gives the full variable domain: GAGVSQTPSNKVTEKGKYVELRCDPISGHTALYWYRQSLGQGPEFLIYFQGTGAADDSGLPNDRFFAVRPEGSVSTLKIQRTERGDSAVYLCASSSTVGGNIQYFGAGTRLSVL.

This clonotype was seen many times. The chain joins TRBV6-5 to TRBJ2-2; 8 bases map to TRBD2. Trimming removed 0 bases from V and 4 bases from J; junction bases left unmatched: 4. CDR1 MNHEY and CDR2 SVGAGI come from the germline V gene. This CDR3 has 16 amino acids. CDR3 coding DNA: TGTGCCAGCAGTTACTCTCCGGCGGGAGGCACCGGGGAGCTGTTTTTT. Translation: CASSYSPAGGTGELFF.

This sequence joins TRBV11-3 and TRBJ2-2; no clear D. Germline loops: CDR1 SGHNT, CDR2 YENEEA. The CDR3 extends over 12 amino acids. Trimming pared 7 bases from V and 6 bases from J, leaving 9 bases between. CDR3 bases: TGTGCCAGCAAAGGCGGTGCCGGGGAGCTGTTTTTT. This encodes CASKGGAGELFF.

The V and J genes are TRBV6-2 or TRBV6-3 and TRBJ2-1; D is possibly TRBD1 (6 bases). The CDR3 contains 14 residues. V lost 6 bases to trimming and J lost 6 bases, with 15 bases between them. Germline V gene sequence: CDR1 MNHEY, CDR2 SVGEGT. The CDR3 spells CASRPTAGVNEQFF. The CDR3 region has the DNA TGTGCCAGCAGACCAACCGCAGGGGTCAATGAGCAGTTCTTC.

This clonotype has more than one count but fewer than ten. The rearrangement links TRBV6-2 or TRBV6-3 to TRBJ2-3; D gene uncertain. CDR1 and CDR2 (germline): MNHEY, SVGEGT. V was cut by 2 bases and J by 0 bases, with 12 bases left in between. The CDR3 totals 16 residues. In DNA, the CDR3 is TGTGCCAGCAGTTACAGGTTGGCGGAAAGCACAGATACGCAGTATTTT. This encodes CASSYRLAESTDTQYF.

The chain employs TRBV4-3 and TRBJ2-1, with TRBD2 matching 11 bases. This CDR3 comprises 14 residues. Trimming at V came to 0 bases and at J to 9 bases, leaving 1 base not matched to a gene. The germline V gene has CDR1 LGHNA and CDR2 YSLEER. CDR3 amino acids: CASSQDTSGSEQFF. The DNA of the CDR3 is TGCGCCAGCAGCCAAGATACTAGCGGGAGTGAGCAGTTCTTC.

This clonotype has ten or more counts. The chain combines TRBV7-6 with TRBJ2-3; 9 bases agree with TRBD2. Per the germline V gene, CDR1 is SGHVS and CDR2 is FNYEAQ. There are 16 residues in the CDR3. J was trimmed by 2 bases and V by 1 base; bases with no gene match: 4. The CDR3 nucleotides are TGTGCCAGCAGCTTAGGACTAGCGGAGGTCACAGATACGCAGTATTTT. It specifies CASSLGLAEVTDTQYF.

This chain uses TRBV30 with TRBJ1-3; the D gene is possibly TRBD1 (5 bases). CDR1 GTSNPN and CDR2 SVGIG come from the germline V gene (reference sequence). Trimming took off 0 bases at V and 4 bases at J, with 13 bases between the two ends. The CDR3 runs 15 residues. CDR3 in DNA: TGTGCCTGGAGTGTACGGCGGGGCAGGGGAAACACCATATATTTT. This codes for CAWSVRRGRGNTIYF.

This clonotype was counted at least ten times. This chain uses TRBV19 with TRBJ2-6; tentatively, D is TRBD1 (6 bases). Between the trimmed V and J ends, which lost 11 bases and 2 bases, there was a span of 19 bases. CDR1 LNHDA and CDR2 SQIVND come from the germline V gene (reference sequence). The CDR3 runs 16 residues. CDR3 sequence (DNA): TGTGCCGTTAGGACAGTACGTGAAGCTGGGGCCAACGTCCTGACTTTC. Its translation is CAVRTVREAGANVLTF.

J is TRBJ1-5 and V is TRBV12-3 or TRBV12-4; 7 bases fit TRBD1. This CDR3 is 14 amino acids long. The junction had 2 bases not matched to a gene; V was cut back by 2 bases and J by 4 bases. The CDR3 DNA follows: TGTGCCAGCAGTTTAAGGGGGCTGAATCAGCCCCAGCATTTT. Translating it yields CASSLRGLNQPQHF.

In this sample, this clonotype turned up a few times. The chain combines TRBV6-5 with TRBJ1-2; D remains unclear. The CDR3 is 15 residues long. Trimming shortened V by 2 bases and J by 7 bases, and 17 bases separated the two germline ends. Germline V gives CDR1 MNHEY, CDR2 SVGAGI. In DNA form, the CDR3 reads TGTGCCAGCAGTTACAAGTCTTCCGGGTATCTTGGCTACACCTTC. This codes for CASSYKSSGYLGYTF.

This clonotype was seen more than once but under ten times. The rearrangement joins TRBV4-2 to TRBJ2-1, with 9 nucleotides matching TRBD2. CDR3 length equals 19 residues. Unmatched junction bases numbered 17, after V lost 0 bases and J lost 8 bases. The germline CDR1 and CDR2 sequences are LGHNA and YNFKEQ. The CDR3 is CASSQDHPGGGRAKDEQFF. DNA of the CDR3: TGTGCCAGCAGCCAAGATCATCCGGGAGGCGGGAGGGCCAAAGATGAGCAGTTCTTC.

This clonotype turned up a few times. The chain uses TRBV11-2 and TRBJ2-3; D call uncertain. V was clipped by 8 bases and J by 3 bases, with 12 bases between them. The V gene's germline CDR1 is SGHAT and CDR2 FQNNGV. The CDR3 has 13 residues. The CDR3 loop is CASRDDWTDTQYF. The DNA of the CDR3 is TGTGCCAGCCGTGATGACTGGACAGATACGCAGTATTTT.

This clonotype occurred a few times. The genes are TRBV4-1 and TRBJ1-6; the match to TRBD1 covers 10 bases. V lost 2 bases and J lost 8; bases outside the gene matches: 3. Germline V lookup: CDR1 MGHRA, CDR2 YSYEKL. The CDR3 is 15 residues long. CDR3 nucleotide sequence: TGCGCCAGCAGCCAATTAGGGACAGGGGATTCACCCCTCCACTTT. It yields the protein CASSQLGTGDSPLHF.

This clonotype was counted at least ten times. The V and J genes are TRBV7-2 and TRBJ2-5, with D possibly being TRBD1 or TRBD2 (5 bases each). CDR1 and CDR2 (germline): SGHTA, FQGNSA. The CDR3 sequence is 15 residues long. Trimming left V 1 base short and J 1 base short, with 10 bases between. This CDR3 is CASSLEGDGQETQYF. CDR3 coding DNA: TGTGCCAGCAGCTTAGAAGGGGACGGCCAAGAGACCCAGTACTTC.

The rearrangement links TRBV7-3 to TRBJ2-2, with no clear D. Germline CDR1 and CDR2: SGHTA and FQGTGA. V lost 5 bases and J lost 3, with 7 bases in between. There are 13 residues in the CDR3. This CDR3 is CASSRTYTGELFF. In DNA, the CDR3 is TGTGCCAGCAGCCGGACCTACACCGGGGAGCTGTTTTTT.

This clonotype appeared many times. The gene calls are TRBV7-9 and TRBJ1-5; TRBD1 agrees at 7 bases. This CDR3 comprises 14 residues. Germline V gene sequence: CDR1 SEHNR, CDR2 FQNEAQ (reference sequence). The J segment lost 7 bases and the V segment lost 4 bases, leaving 7 bases of the junction unmatched. In DNA form, the CDR3 reads TGTGCCAGCAGCTCGGACAGGCGGGGACAGCCCCAGCATTTT. This sequence encodes CASSSDRRGQPQHF.

This clonotype showed up just a few times. The V call is TRBV10-3, the J call TRBJ1-2; a possible D gene is TRBD1 (6 bases). The CDR3 sequence is 12 residues long. The germline CDR1 and CDR2 sequences are ENHRY and SYGVKD. V was pared by 7 bases and J by 3 bases, with 9 bases between. The CDR3 coding sequence is TGTGCCATCACCCAGGGGTACTATGGCTACACCTTC. Translation: CAITQGYYGYTF.

This clonotype was counted a few times. The gene calls are TRBV6-6 and TRBJ2-7; TRBD1 agrees at 7 bases. Germline V gene lookup returns CDR1 MNHNY and CDR2 SVGAGI (reference sequence). Trimming cost V 7 bases and J 3 bases; bases outside gene matches: 12. CDR3 size: 15 residues. The CDR3 reads CASTLPGTEVYEQYF. The DNA of the CDR3 is TGTGCCAGCACCCTCCCAGGGACAGAAGTCTACGAGCAGTACTTC.

The rearrangement uses TRBV6-6 and TRBJ1-1; D not resolved. The V gene's germline CDR1 is MNHNY and CDR2 SVGAGI (reference sequence). V shed 0 bases and J shed 0 bases, with 8 bases lying between them. The CDR3 length is 15 residues. The chain's CDR3 is CASSYSGSLNTEAFF. CDR3 DNA sequence: TGTGCCAGCAGTTACTCAGGGAGCTTGAACACTGAAGCTTTCTTT.

V gene TRBV12-3 or TRBV12-4 combines with J gene TRBJ1-1; D might be TRBD1 (5 bases). The CDR3 loop spans 17 amino acids. V was clipped by 2 bases and J by 1 base, with 17 bases between them. The chain's CDR3 is CASSLMSLGVRNTEAFF. DNA for the CDR3: TGTGCCAGCAGTTTAATGAGCCTAGGGGTGCGGAACACTGAAGCTTTCTTT.

The chain has TRBV20-1 and TRBJ2-2; perhaps TRBD2 as D (5 bases). V was clipped by 1 base and J by 7 bases, with 13 bases between them. Germline CDR1 and CDR2: DFQATT and SNEGSKA (reference sequence). The CDR3 spans 14 residues. The CDR3 reads CSARARGWGGELFF. The CDR3 nucleotides read TGCAGTGCTAGAGCCCGGGGATGGGGCGGGGAGCTGTTTTTT.

This clonotype was seen many times. The chain carries TRBV7-3 and TRBJ2-1; TRBD2 aligns across 14 bases. The CDR3 is 17 amino acids. Germline CDR1 and CDR2: SGHTA and FQGTGA. The V gene end was trimmed by 4 bases and the J gene end by 10 bases; junction bases not matched to a gene: 12. CDR3 loop: CASSSLVGLAGVGEQFF. In DNA, the CDR3 is TGTGCCAGCAGCTCTTTGGTGGGACTAGCGGGAGTCGGCGAGCAGTTCTTC.

This clonotype has a count of ten or more. The V gene is TRBV7-3, the J gene TRBJ2-5, with TRBD2 matching 9 bases. This CDR3 is 15 amino acids long. With V trimmed by 5 bases and J by 5 bases, 9 bases remained unmatched. Germline V gene sequence: CDR1 SGHTA, CDR2 FQGTGA. CDR3 DNA: TGTGCCAGCAGCACCATAGCGGGAGTGGGGGAGACCCAGTACTTC. As protein: CASSTIAGVGETQYF.

This clonotype appeared a few times. The chain recombines TRBV7-8 with TRBJ1-2; the match to TRBD1 covers 7 bases. The V gene end was trimmed by 1 base and the J gene end by 9 bases; junction bases not matched to a gene: 8. The length of the CDR3 is 14 residues. Germline V gives CDR1 SGHVS, CDR2 FQNEAQ. Here the CDR3 reads CASSLDTGVGSYTF. Written as DNA, the CDR3 is TGTGCCAGCAGCTTAGATACAGGGGTGGGGAGCTACACCTTC.

The chain combines TRBV19 with TRBJ2-1, with 7 nucleotides matching TRBD2. Looked up from germline, CDR1 is LNHDA and CDR2 is SQIVND (reference sequence). The V segment lost 3 bases and the J segment 5 bases; nucleotides outside the gene matches: 7. CDR3 length equals 15 residues. CDR3 region: CASSMWRERNNEQFF. The CDR3 DNA is TGTGCCAGTAGTATGTGGCGGGAGAGGAACAATGAGCAGTTCTTC. The full variable domain, rest sourced from reference TRBV19 and TRBJ2-1, is DGGITQSPKYLFRKEGQNVTLSCEQNLNHDAMYWYRQDPGQGLRLIYYSQIVNDFQKGDIAEGYSVSREKKESFPLTVTSAQKNPTAFYLCASSMWRERNNEQFFGPGTRLTVL.

The rearrangement links TRBV10-1 to TRBJ2-1, with 10 positions matching TRBD1. Germline loops: CDR1 WNHNN, CDR2 SYGVQD (reference sequence). V shed 3 bases, J shed 9 bases, and the junction held 8 bases outside the gene matches. This CDR3 comprises 15 residues. This chain's CDR3 is CASSDSDRGSIEQFF. The DNA for the CDR3 is TGCGCCAGCAGTGACTCGGACAGGGGGAGCATTGAGCAGTTCTTC.

In this sample, this clonotype turned up a few times. This chain joins TRBV2 and TRBJ1-6, with D uncertain. The germline CDR1 and CDR2 sequences are SNHLY and FYNNEI. The ends were cut back, 5 bases at V and 6 bases at J, with 14 bases in the middle. The CDR3 contains 15 residues. The CDR3 is CASSPYGVFNSPLHF. In nucleotides, the CDR3 is TGTGCCAGCAGTCCATACGGGGTCTTTAATTCACCCCTCCACTTT.

This clonotype was recorded many times. This chain joins TRBV7-2 and TRBJ2-7, with D tentatively TRBD1 (5 bases). Trimming left V 1 base short and J 1 base short, with 14 bases between. The CDR3 extends over 16 amino acids. From germline, CDR1 is SGHTA and CDR2 FQGNSA. The CDR3 DNA reads as TGTGCCAGCAGCTTAGGCACCCGCAGGACATCCTACGAGCAGTACGTC. It specifies CASSLGTRRTSYEQYV.

The rearrangement uses TRBV12-3 or TRBV12-4 and TRBJ1-1, with D tentatively TRBD1 (5 bases). The V and J ends lost 1 base and 4 bases respectively, with 13 bases between them. The CDR3 is 15 residues long. CDR3 protein: CASSLGGAGSTEAFF. CDR3 bases: TGTGCCAGCAGTTTAGGGGGCGCGGGGTCCACTGAAGCTTTCTTT.